The sequence of this T cell receptor (beta chain) was determined in a study of neurological immune-mediated disorders. The study, taken as a whole, reports: It was the repertoires of 18 of 34 multiple sclerosis patients that phylogenetic grouping placed in one related-CDR3 cluster, which is a possible signature.

MiXCR was run by TCRdb on the 5' RACE reads, yielding one entry per CDR3 protein. The sample holds about 65,000 distinct CDR3 sequences; under 5% are singletons and the top ten take around 2.6%. This CDR3 spans 14 amino acids. Trimming shortened V by 7 bases and J by 1 base, and 12 bases separated the two germline ends. Germline values: CDR1 SGHRS, CDR2 YFSETQ. It was from 2 million PBMCs stored at -80 C that the unsorted libraries were obtained. This clonotype was observed at least ten times. The target antigen is unknown. The chain uses TRBV5-1 and TRBJ2-1; the D gene is possibly TRBD1 (6 bases). Sequenced input: PBMCs. The sequence derives from a man aged 45-60 years with multiple sclerosis. This chain's CDR3 is CASGPGASYNEQFF. The CDR3 coding sequence is TGCGCCAGCGGGCCAGGGGCTTCCTACAATGAGCAGTTCTTC.